Sequencing of this T cell receptor beta chain was carried out in a study of blood T cells in healthy people across ages (dated by TCRdb to the mid-2010s). At the level of the whole study: Template switching captured roughly one uniquely barcoded TCR beta cDNA molecule per two T cells in model experiments. Donors of different ages were randomly distributed across sequencing lanes to avoid experimental bias. The study analyzed two additional independent replicas of 1 million unique cDNA reads from the same blood draw for two donors, one aged 18 to 29 and one aged 80 or older. To track age-related changes in TCR beta repertoire diversity, the study relied on deep sequencing normalized with unique cDNA molecular identifiers. Donors were grouped into four age groups: young (average approximately 16 years), middle-aged (39), aged (approximately 67) and long-lived (82).

Note on this clonotype: Which antigen it targets is not known. No much larger clone exists at a distance of one base, and base qualities are not known.

Systemically healthy Caucasian individuals from Russia, over 30 in total and aged roughly 6 to 100 years, were included as donors. Each donor gave 8 to 10 milliliters of peripheral blood, collected into EDTA-treated Vacutainer tubes. Ficoll-Paque density-gradient centrifugation was used to isolate PBMCs, with at least 6 million per sample. Trizol reagent was used to extract total RNA from the PBMCs, yielding at least 6 micrograms per sample. For every donor, flow cytometry on a PBMC aliquot measured the percentage of naive CD45RAhigh/CD27high T cells. The junction shows trimming of 3 bases on V and 4 bases on J, plus 8 bases between the germline ends. CDR1 is given as KGHDR and CDR2 as SFDVKD, both from the germline V gene. The CDR3 spans 14 residues, from the cysteine through the phenylalanine. This entry keeps only the CDR3 DNA: 42 bases, framed from base 1. Overall study results and their limits: As age increased, observed TCR beta diversity per million T cells dropped in a roughly linear way, and a significant reduction was already evident by age about 40. The long-lived group showed more naive CD4+ T cells, fewer expanded clones and increased TCR diversity than the aged group, suggesting age selection. The percentage of naive T cells measured by flow cytometry correlated strongly with observed TCR beta diversity. Estimates of total diversity from one million sequenced T cells were regarded as lower bounds and underestimates. Conclusive comparison of naive and antigen-experienced compartments was prevented by the profiling of bulk unsorted PBMCs. The CMV infection status of donors was not known, potentially confounding age-related changes in expanded clonotypes.

Libraries were built with 5' RACE. Sequencing was carried out with an Illumina HiSeq 2500. The second PCR ran for roughly 7 to 11 cycles and used a J-beta primer mix along with a sample-barcoded 5' primer. Each TCR beta cDNA molecule received a unique molecular identifier from a template-switch 5' adaptor carrying 12 random nucleotides. Each sample yielded at least 3 million CDR3-containing paired-end reads. The Mint cDNA synthesis kit, primed by a TRBC-specific oligonucleotide, was used to synthesize first-strand cDNA from all RNA. Following uracil-DNA glycosylase treatment, a first 18-cycle PCR with universal primers M1SS and BC2_uni_R was performed on all cDNA. The study's processing was this. Each sample was normalized by randomly selecting 1 million high-quality reads, each carrying a distinct molecular identifier. Reads sharing molecular identifiers were discarded rather than binned into consensus sequences. MiTCR, set to a Q25 quality threshold and the strictest error-elimination algorithm, was used for CDR3 identification, clonotype clustering and error correction. Lower-bound total TCR beta diversity was estimated with a nonparametric unseen species model using Euler transformation. In TCRdb, the public reads were trimmed at Q25 with fastp and aligned with MiXCR, with productive beta chains retained. CDR3 protein duplicates are merged, each entry listing the most common genes and DNA. TCRdb, rather than the study authors, made the V and J calls. The sample records about 1,500,000 distinct CDR3 sequences, approximately 30% of which are singletons. Of the sample, more than 6% falls within the top ten clones.

The specimen was blood. The clonotype comes from a young woman in good health. The sequence is built from TRBV24-1 and TRBJ2-2, with no D gene named confidently. The CDR3 amino acid sequence is: CATSDHRGTGELFF. The DNA sequence is TGTGCCACCAGTGATCATAGAGGCACCGGGGAGCTGTTTTTT.